These 13 T cell receptor beta chains share one sample of origin, sequenced in a study of T-cell reconstitution after alpha-beta-depleted transplantation in children. Unique molecular identifiers were used in preparing the TCRbeta library. TCRdb ran MiXCR on the PCR reads and lists one entry per CDR3 protein. The sample includes about 350,000 distinct CDR3 sequences, roughly 15% of them seen just once. The sequencing here drew on PBMCs, mostly from graft donor cells, taken 360 days after TCRalphabeta/CD19-depleted stem cell transplant. These receptor sequences come from a male patient between 2 and 9 years old who had a stem cell transplant for acute lymphoblastic leukemia, so the T cells may come from the graft donor.

The V call is TRBV6-2 or TRBV6-3, the J call TRBJ2-3, with D tentatively TRBD1 (6 bases). CDR3 size: 14 residues. The V gene lost 6 bases and the J gene lost 1 base, with 11 bases spanning the gap. Germline V gene sequence: CDR1 MNHEY, CDR2 SVGEGT. The CDR3, as DNA: TGTGCCAGCAGAGGCAGGGGTGGCACAGATACGCAGTATTTT. Protein sequence: CASRGRGGTDTQYF.

In this sample, this clonotype turned up a few times. The chain recombines TRBV12-3 or TRBV12-4 with TRBJ2-1, with D possibly TRBD2 on 5 matching bases. V was trimmed by 4 bases and J by 3 bases, leaving 13 bases between them. This CDR3 region has 15 residues. The CDR3 DNA is TGTGCCAGCAGTTCTAGCCGTCCCTTCTACAATGAGCAGTTCTTC. Its protein is CASSSSRPFYNEQFF.

The J gene is TRBJ2-1, the V gene TRBV7-2; 10 nucleotides match TRBD2. J was trimmed by 0 bases and V by 2 bases; bases with no gene match: 4. The CDR3 totals 17 residues. Germline loops: CDR1 SGHTA, CDR2 FQGNSA. CDR3 region: CASSLQAGGTSYNEQFF. In DNA, the CDR3 is TGTGCCAGCAGCTTACAAGCGGGAGGGACCTCCTACAATGAGCAGTTCTTC.

This clonotype has a handful of counts. The chain joins TRBV20-1 to TRBJ2-7; a weak D match, TRBD1 (5 bases). V lost 3 bases and J 3 bases, leaving 12 bases between the germline ends. This CDR3 is built from 13 residues. CDR1 is DFQATT and CDR2 is SNEGSKA in the germline V gene (reference sequence). The CDR3 DNA sequence: TGCAGTGCTAGTGTGGTAGGGGACTACGAGCAGTACTTC. As protein: CSASVVGDYEQYF.

This clonotype showed up just a few times. The rearrangement uses TRBV7-9 and TRBJ2-1; TRBD1 matches at 9 bases. Germline values: CDR1 SEHNR, CDR2 FQNEAQ (reference sequence). The CDR3 spans 14 residues. V trimming: 5 bases; J trimming: 7 bases; junction bases outside the gene matches: 6. CDR3 coding DNA: TGTGCCAGCAGCCTCTGGACAGGGGAAAATGAGCAGTTCTTC. This encodes CASSLWTGENEQFF. Based on the CDR3 plus reference TRBV7-9 and TRBJ2-1, the full variable domain is DTGVSQNPRHKITKRGQNVTFRCDPISEHNRLYWYRQTLGQGPEFLTYFQNEAQLEKSRLLSDRFSAERPKGSFSTLEIQRTEQGDSAMYLCASSLWTGENEQFFGPGTRLTVL.

This clonotype was picked up a small number of times. The rearrangement links TRBV4-3 to TRBJ2-5, with 11 bases aligning to TRBD2. CDR1 and CDR2 from the germline V gene are LGHNA and YSLEER. This CDR3 has 17 residues. V lost 0 bases and J lost 4; bases outside the gene matches: 7. The chain's CDR3 is CASSQDRTSGWGETQYF. The CDR3 region has the DNA TGCGCCAGCAGCCAAGACAGGACTAGCGGGTGGGGAGAGACCCAGTACTTC.

The gene calls are TRBV7-3 and TRBJ1-5; 8 bases match TRBD1. CDR3 size: 18 residues. Germline V CDR1 and CDR2: SGHTA, FQGTGA. Trimming at V came to 5 bases and at J to 1 base, leaving 13 bases not matched to a gene. DNA of the CDR3: TGTGCCAGCAGCCCAGGGACAGGATCGTTGAAAAGCAATCAGCCCCAGCATTTT. Its protein product is CASSPGTGSLKSNQPQHF.

This chain's CDR3 is CSASKGLAGADEQFF. The CDR3 region has the DNA TGCAGTGCTAGTAAAGGACTAGCGGGAGCGGATGAGCAGTTCTTC. The chain carries TRBV20-1 and TRBJ2-1, with 13 bases lining up with TRBD2. V shed 3 bases and J 8 bases; nucleotides not matched to a gene: 7. The CDR3 is made up of 15 amino acids. The germline CDR1 and CDR2 sequences are DFQATT and SNEGSKA (reference sequence).

This clonotype was seen only a few times. The chain recombines TRBV6-2 or TRBV6-3 with TRBJ2-2; 10 nucleotides line up with TRBD2. Germline V CDR1 and CDR2: MNHEY, SVGEGT. This CDR3 region has 16 residues. V dropped 4 bases and J dropped 4; count of bases not matched to a gene: 6. CDR3 nucleotides: TGTGCCAGCAGTTCTCTAGCGGGAGTGAGCACCGGGGAGCTGTTTTTT. This codes for CASSSLAGVSTGELFF.

A few counts support this clonotype. The chain couples TRBV18 to TRBJ2-7, with TRBD2 identical over 10 bases. Losses at the gene ends were 6 bases for V and 5 bases for J; bases not matched to a gene: 13. Germline V gene sequence: CDR1 KGHSH, CDR2 LQKENI. The CDR3 is 16 amino acids. The CDR3: CASSLFSGRVYDEQYF. Written as DNA, the CDR3 is TGTGCCAGCTCCCTCTTCAGCGGGAGGGTTTACGACGAGCAGTACTTC.

The V and J genes are TRBV5-1 and TRBJ2-2; TRBD2 matches 7 bases. The V gene's germline CDR1 is SGHRS and CDR2 YFSETQ. This CDR3 spans 14 amino acids. The ends lost 4 bases at V and 4 bases at J; junction bases unmatched: 4. The CDR3 protein is CASSDREVTGELFF. CDR3 nucleotide sequence: TGCGCCAGCAGCGATCGGGAGGTCACCGGGGAGCTGTTTTTT. The entire variable domain, with the rest obtained from reference TRBV5-1 and TRBJ2-2, is as follows: KAGVTQTPRYLIKTRGQQVTLSCSPISGHRSVSWYQQTPGQGLQFLFEYFSETQRNKGNFPGRFSGRQFSNSRSEMNVSTLELGDSALYLCASSDREVTGELFFGEGSRLTVL.

The chain has TRBV7-9 and TRBJ1-5; 7 bases line up with TRBD1. CDR1 SEHNR and CDR2 FQNEAQ come from the germline V gene (reference sequence). The CDR3 has 17 residues. The V and J ends lost 1 base and 2 bases, in that order; junction bases with no gene match: 8. DNA for the CDR3: TGTGCCAGCAGCTTAGGGGCAGGGGGAAGGGGCAATCAGCCCCAGCATTTT. Translated, it gives CASSLGAGGRGNQPQHF.

V usage is TRBV6-1 and J usage is TRBJ2-5; D is perhaps TRBD2 (6 bases). Germline V gives CDR1 MNHNS, CDR2 SASEGT. This CDR3 is built from 14 residues. V was clipped by 6 bases and J by 5 bases, with 16 bases between them. The CDR3 region has the DNA TGTGCCAGCAGCCCCGGAGGGACCCGGGAGACCCAGTACTTC. Amino acids: CASSPGGTRETQYF.